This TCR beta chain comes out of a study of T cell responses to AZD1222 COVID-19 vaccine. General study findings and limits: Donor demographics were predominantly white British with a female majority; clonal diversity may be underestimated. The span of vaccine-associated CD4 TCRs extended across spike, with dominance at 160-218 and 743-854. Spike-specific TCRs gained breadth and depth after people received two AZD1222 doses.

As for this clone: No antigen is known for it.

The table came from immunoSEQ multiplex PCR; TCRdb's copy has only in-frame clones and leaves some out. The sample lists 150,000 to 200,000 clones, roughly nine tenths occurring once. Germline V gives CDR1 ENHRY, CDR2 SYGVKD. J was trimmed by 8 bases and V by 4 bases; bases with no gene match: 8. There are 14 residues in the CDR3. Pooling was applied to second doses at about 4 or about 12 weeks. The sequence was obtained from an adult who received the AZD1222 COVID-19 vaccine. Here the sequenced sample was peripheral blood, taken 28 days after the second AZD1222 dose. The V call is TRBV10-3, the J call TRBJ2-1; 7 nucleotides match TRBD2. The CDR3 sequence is CAISGGGSGDEQFF. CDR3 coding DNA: TGTGCCATCAGTGGGGGGGGGAGCGGGGATGAGCAGTTCTTC.